These 11 T cell receptor beta chains originate from one sample sequenced in a study of Ad26.COV2.S vaccination and SARS-CoV-2 variants (dated by TCRdb to about 2021). In the paper's terms, the treatment or condition label means: around 19 received Ad26.COV2.S at low or high dose, single or two shots; 5 received placebo; per-sample allocation not given. For vaccine and placebo recipients, repertoires were sequenced using samples collected on day 63 after the first injection. Library creation used the immunoSEQ multiplex PCR assay. As stored in TCRdb, this immuneACCESS dataset retains in-frame rearrangements with V and J assigned. A fraction of the clones does not appear; measured against another copy, unresolved V genes explain less than half of the discrepancy, and the remainder lacks a known reason. The sample yields roughly 400,000 clones; about 90% were counted once. The ten largest clones capture around 4.2% of the sample.

Sample: peripheral blood, taken in a trial of Ad26.COV2.S vaccine versus placebo. Source of these receptors: a person between 18 and 59 years old who received the Ad26.COV2.S COVID-19 vaccine or a placebo.

V usage is TRBV7-9 and J usage is TRBJ2-1, with TRBD1 as a possible D gene (5 bases). Germline V lookup: CDR1 SEHNR, CDR2 FQNEAQ (reference sequence). V was pared by 6 bases and J by 3 bases, with 24 bases between. This CDR3 is built from 18 residues. In nucleotides, the CDR3 is TGTGCCAGCAGTCATAAGGGGCTTGGCGGCATCATCTACAATGAGCAGTTCTTC. This translates into CASSHKGLGGIIYNEQFF.

The rearrangement links TRBV6-4 to TRBJ2-2; D possibly corresponds to TRBD2 (5 bases). Looked up from germline, CDR1 is MRHNA and CDR2 is SNTAGT. V lost 4 bases to trimming and J lost 5 bases, with 8 bases between them. The CDR3 is 13 residues long. The CDR3 DNA reads as TGTGCCAGCAGTGGAGGGAAGACCGGGGAGCTGTTTTTT. Its protein is CASSGGKTGELFF.

The chain links TRBV19 to TRBJ2-6; perhaps TRBD1 as D (6 bases). V shed 7 bases and J shed 2 bases, with 18 bases lying between them. Germline-derived CDR1 and CDR2 are LNHDA and SQIVND (reference sequence). The CDR3 spans 17 residues. The CDR3 coding sequence is TGTGCCAGTAAGGTTACAGGGATAGGCGCTGGGGCCAACGTCCTGACTTTC. Protein: CASKVTGIGAGANVLTF.

The DNA of the CDR3 is TGTGCCAGCAGCCCCCGGACAGGGGGTTTGGAGTACTTC. Its translation is CASSPRTGGLEYF. V usage is TRBV3-1 (or the pseudogene TRBV3-2) and J usage is TRBJ2-7, with 10 bases aligning to TRBD1. Trimming removed 4 bases from V and 11 bases from J; junction bases left unmatched: 8. The CDR3 covers 13 residues. Germline V lookup: CDR1 LGHDT, CDR2 YNNKEL (reference sequence).

The chain combines TRBV6-2 or TRBV6-3 with TRBJ1-1; D not certain. V was shortened by 2 bases and J by 5 bases, with 9 bases between the two germline ends. CDR1 is MNHEY, CDR2 SVGEGT, per germline. This CDR3 comprises 13 residues. CDR3 residues: CASSYERWTEAFF. For the CDR3, the DNA is TGTGCCAGCAGTTACGAGAGGTGGACTGAAGCTTTCTTT.

The CDR3 DNA reads TGCAGCGTACAGGGCCAATACACTGAAGCTTTCTTT. Protein sequence: CSVQGQYTEAFF. This chain joins TRBV29-1 and TRBJ1-1; TRBD1 is a possible D gene (6 bases). V lost 6 bases, J lost 3 bases, and 11 bases lay in between. CDR3 size: 12 residues. CDR1 is SQVTM, CDR2 ANQGSEA, per germline.

CDR3 residues: CASSFLRGPGTDTQYF. The CDR3 coding sequence is TGTGCCAGCAGTTTCCTTCGGGGGCCGGGTACAGATACGCAGTATTTT. This chain links TRBV27 with TRBJ2-3, with D perhaps assigned TRBD1 or TRBD2 (6 bases each). Between the trimmed V and J ends, which lost 3 bases and 3 bases, there was a span of 16 bases. The CDR3 consists of 16 residues. In germline, CDR1 is MNHEY, CDR2 SMNVEV (reference sequence).

This sequence joins TRBV7-2 and TRBJ2-3; 16 bases align to TRBD2. The CDR3 sequence is 16 residues long. Germline V gene data show CDR1 as SGHTA and CDR2 as FQGNSA. With 5 bases clipped from V and 5 bases from J, the junction kept 4 bases outside the gene matches. The CDR3 sequence: CASSMGLAGGLDTQYF. The CDR3 region has the DNA TGTGCCAGCAGCATGGGACTAGCGGGAGGGTTAGATACGCAGTATTTT.

This chain uses TRBV13 with TRBJ1-2, with 12 bases aligning to TRBD1. Trimming took 5 bases from V and 7 from J; bases not matched to a gene: 11. CDR1 and CDR2 (germline): PRHDT, FYEKMQ (reference sequence). CDR3 length equals 16 residues. The CDR3 protein is CASSHQPGQGALGYTF. The DNA for the CDR3 is TGTGCCAGCAGCCATCAACCGGGACAGGGGGCGCTTGGCTACACCTTC. Using reference TRBV13 and TRBJ1-2 for the parts outside the CDR3, the full variable domain is AAGVIQSPRHLIKEKRETATLKCYPIPRHDTVYWYQQGPGQDPQFLISFYEKMQSDKGSIPDRFSAQQFSDYHSELNMSSLELGDSALYFCASSHQPGQGALGYTFGSGTRLTVV.

The chain carries TRBV12-3 or TRBV12-4 and TRBJ1-5; no definite D call. The CDR3 covers 11 residues. With 5 bases removed from V and 4 bases from J, the gap between germline ends came to 3 bases. The DNA of the CDR3 is TGTGCCAGCAGTCAAAATCAGCCCCAGCATTTT. Translating gives CASSQNQPQHF.

This rearrangement joins TRBV5-6 to TRBJ2-1, with a possible D match to TRBD1 (5 bases). CDR1 and CDR2 (germline): SGHDT, YYEEEE. This CDR3 is 12 amino acids long. Trimming pared 4 bases from V and 6 bases from J, leaving 8 bases between. In DNA, the CDR3 is TGTGCCAGCAGCATACAGGTCAATGAGCAGTTCTTC. Protein: CASSIQVNEQFF. Drawing the rest from reference TRBV5-6 and TRBJ2-1, the complete variable domain is DAGVTQSPTHLIKTRGQQVTLRCSPKSGHDTVSWYQQALGQGPQFIFQYYEEEERQRGNFPDRFSGHQFPNYSSELNVNALLLGDSALYLCASSIQVNEQFFGPGTRLTVL.